Following are 5 T cell receptor beta chains from one sample sequenced in a study of blood T cells in healthy people across ages. With a J-beta primer mix and a sample-barcoded 5' primer, a second PCR ran about 7 to 12 cycles. Using its own MiXCR run on the 5' RACE reads, TCRdb lists one record per CDR3 protein. The table lists 2 million or so distinct CDR3 sequences, around 50% of them singletons. Sequencing was carried out using blood. The receptors derive from a woman aged 40 to 49 in good health.

This clonotype was observed a handful of times. The chain carries TRBV6-2 or TRBV6-3 and TRBJ1-2; TRBD1 is a possible D gene (6 bases). Germline V gene sequence: CDR1 MNHEY, CDR2 SVGEGT. The CDR3 extends over 17 amino acids. The V and J ends lost 6 bases and 0 bases respectively, with 20 bases between them. The CDR3 DNA is TGTGCCAGCAGGCCGTGGGACATTTCCCCGTCTAACTATGGCTACACCTTC. Translation: CASRPWDISPSNYGYTF.

V is TRBV3-1 and J is TRBJ1-6; possibly TRBD1 for D (5 bases). The germline V gene encodes CDR1 LGHDT and CDR2 YNNKEL (reference sequence). This CDR3 contains 15 residues. V was shortened by 5 bases and J by 4 bases, with 12 bases between the two germline ends. The CDR3 is CASSTQGVYNSPLHF. In DNA, the CDR3 is TGTGCCAGCAGCACCCAGGGCGTATATAATTCACCCCTCCACTTT.

The CDR3 loop reads CASSYEGHINSPLHF. CDR3 nucleotides: TGTGCCAGCAGTTACGAGGGACATATTAATTCACCCCTCCACTTT. This sequence joins TRBV27 and TRBJ1-6, with D possibly matching TRBD1 (6 bases). Per germline, CDR1 MNHEY and CDR2 SMNVEV (reference sequence). This CDR3 contains 15 residues. The V end lost 4 bases, the J end lost 6 bases, and 13 bases lay between the germline ends.

This clonotype was counted only a few times. The rearrangement links TRBV20-1 to TRBJ2-7; 9 nucleotides match TRBD2. The ends lost 3 bases at V and 3 bases at J; junction bases unmatched: 6. The CDR3 totals 14 residues. Germline CDR1 DFQATT, CDR2 SNEGSKA (reference sequence). CDR3 in amino acids: CSARGLAFLYEQYF. The CDR3 region has the DNA TGCAGTGCTAGGGGACTAGCATTTCTCTACGAGCAGTACTTC.

Only a few counts were recorded for this clonotype. The gene calls are TRBV4-3 and TRBJ1-2; 10 bases agree with TRBD1. Trimming took 0 bases from V and 8 from J; bases not matched to a gene: 12. CDR3 length equals 17 residues. The germline V gene has CDR1 LGHNA and CDR2 YSLEER. CDR3 in DNA: TGCGCCAGCAGCCAAGATATGGGACAGGGGACGCCCCTCGGCTACACCTTC. Translation: CASSQDMGQGTPLGYTF.